These 23 T cell receptor beta chains share one sample of origin, sequenced in a study of response to subunit inactivated influenza vaccine. TCRdb re-derived calls from the RT-PCR reads in MiXCR, one entry per CDR3 protein. This sample has hundreds of thousands of distinct CDR3 sequences, with 15% to 18% found just once. The material was PBMCs from blood, obtained about 13 days after vaccination. Receptors were obtained from a man aged 50 to 59 who received an inactivated influenza vaccine.

This clonotype occurred many times. The chain employs TRBV3-1 and TRBJ2-7, with 11 bases matching TRBD1. CDR3 length equals 15 residues. CDR1 LGHDT and CDR2 YNNKEL come from the germline V gene (reference sequence). Trimming cost V 2 bases and J 3 bases; bases outside gene matches: 3. The DNA of the CDR3 is TGTGCCAGCAGCCAACGGACAGGGGGCGGCTACGAGCAGTACTTC. Translated: CASSQRTGGGYEQYF.

This clonotype appeared a single time. The gene calls are TRBV20-1 and TRBJ2-1, with 8 positions matching TRBD2. The CDR3 is 14 residues long. The ends lost 6 bases at V and 4 bases at J; junction bases unmatched: 8. The germline V gene encodes CDR1 DFQATT and CDR2 SNEGSKA (reference sequence). CDR3 bases: TGCAGTGCCGGATCCAGCGGGGGTTACAATGAGCAGTTCTTC. Its protein product is CSAGSSGGYNEQFF.

V gene TRBV7-8 combines with J gene TRBJ1-5, with D maybe TRBD1 (5 bases). The CDR3 runs 18 residues. The V and J ends lost 5 bases and 2 bases respectively, with 22 bases between them. Per the germline V gene, CDR1 is SGHVS and CDR2 is FQNEAQ. CDR3 sequence reads: CASSPNGRGYWRNQPQHF. The CDR3 DNA follows: TGTGCCAGCAGCCCAAACGGGAGGGGTTATTGGCGCAATCAGCCCCAGCATTTT.

This chain joins TRBV18 and TRBJ2-7; TRBD1 matches at 8 bases. This CDR3 region has 12 residues. In germline, CDR1 is KGHSH, CDR2 LQKENI. After removal of 6 bases from V and 7 bases from J, the junction contained 5 bases not matched to a gene. CDR3 in DNA: TGTGCCAGCTCCGGACAGGGTGCGGAGCAGTACTTC. Translation: CASSGQGAEQYF.

This clonotype has a count of ten or more. The rearrangement links TRBV7-9 to TRBJ2-1; possible D gene TRBD2, 6 bases. Trimming pared 5 bases from V and 15 bases from J, leaving 17 bases between. CDR3 size: 12 residues. From germline, CDR1 is SEHNR and CDR2 FQNEAQ (reference sequence). The chain's CDR3 is CASSPSGTVGFF. The CDR3 DNA follows: TGTGCCAGCAGCCCGAGTGGGACTGTGGGGTTCTTC.

The V gene is TRBV6-1, the J gene TRBJ2-1; 8 bases match TRBD2. The germline V gene encodes CDR1 MNHNS and CDR2 SASEGT. The CDR3 has 15 residues. V shed 5 bases and J 9 bases; nucleotides not matched to a gene: 12. The CDR3 DNA is TGTGCCAGCAGTCGTTTAACGGGAGGGCCTAGTGAGCAGTTCTTC. Translation gives CASSRLTGGPSEQFF.

This clonotype turned up a few times. This chain joins TRBV12-3 or TRBV12-4 and TRBJ1-1, with D perhaps TRBD1 (6 bases). The ends were cut back, 2 bases at V and 6 bases at J, with 16 bases in the middle. The CDR3 length is 15 residues. CDR3 sequence reads: CASSLSPSGAAEAFF. CDR3 nucleotides: TGTGCCAGCAGTTTATCACCATCGGGGGCAGCTGAAGCTTTCTTT.

This clonotype was seen a handful of times. The CDR3 DNA is TGTGCCAGCAGCAAGCGGGGCCAGGGGGACGCGAACACCGGGGAGCTGTTTTTT. Protein sequence: CASSKRGQGDANTGELFF. The chain links TRBV21-1 to TRBJ2-2; the table calls TRBD1, which could not be checked here. TRBV21-1 is annotated as a pseudogene. The CDR3 consists of 18 residues.

This chain connects TRBV7-9 to TRBJ2-5; weak D call: TRBD2 (5 bases). Trimming removed 5 bases at V and 1 base at J, with 17 bases between. The CDR3 spans 16 residues. Germline CDR1 SEHNR, CDR2 FQNEAQ (reference sequence). The CDR3 protein is CASSVISLRGQETQYF. The CDR3 nucleotides are TGTGCCAGCAGCGTTATTTCCCTTCGGGGCCAAGAGACCCAGTACTTC.

This clonotype turned up a few times. The CDR3, as DNA: TGTGCCAGCAGCTTCATGAGGCTGAATGAGCAGTTCTTC. Its translation is CASSFMRLNEQFF. The genes are TRBV7-8 and TRBJ2-1, with D unclear. This CDR3 is 13 amino acids long. CDR1 and CDR2 from the germline V gene are SGHVS and FQNEAQ. The V end lost 3 bases, the J end lost 7 bases, and 10 bases lay between the germline ends. The full variable domain, rest sourced from reference TRBV7-8 and TRBJ2-1, is GAGVSQSPRYKVAKRGQDVALRCDPISGHVSLFWYQQALGQGPEFLTYFQNEAQLDKSGLPSDRFFAERPEGSVSTLKIQRTQQEDSAVYLCASSFMRLNEQFFGPGTRLTVL.

The chain recombines TRBV4-2 with TRBJ2-1; D uncertain. With 0 bases removed from V and 9 bases from J, the gap between germline ends came to 21 bases. The germline CDR1 and CDR2 sequences are LGHNA and YNFKEQ. There are 17 residues in the CDR3. Here the CDR3 reads CASSQDPPSLSGGEQFF. As DNA, the CDR3 is TGTGCCAGCAGCCAAGATCCCCCGTCCTTGTCCGGCGGTGAGCAGTTCTTC.

A few counts support this clonotype. V and J are TRBV6-2 or TRBV6-3 and TRBJ2-1; no firm D call. The germline V gene has CDR1 MNHEY and CDR2 SVGEGT. The CDR3 spans 14 residues. V was pared by 3 bases and J by 1 base, with 7 bases between. The CDR3 DNA reads TGTGCCAGCAGTTATATAGGGTCCTACAATGAGCAGTTCTTC. Translation: CASSYIGSYNEQFF.

The chain joins TRBV29-1 to TRBJ1-1; no reliable D call. Trimming removed 7 bases from V and 1 base from J, with 16 bases in between. CDR1 is SQVTM and CDR2 is ANQGSEA in the germline V gene. The CDR3 sequence is 14 residues long. Written as DNA, the CDR3 is TGCAGCGCCATGCCGGGAGGGAGGAACACTGAAGCTTTCTTT. This sequence encodes CSAMPGGRNTEAFF.

The V gene is TRBV7-2, the J gene TRBJ2-2; TRBD2 matches at 8 bases. Germline V gives CDR1 SGHTA, CDR2 FQGNSA. The CDR3 has 19 residues. V was clipped by 0 bases and J by 6 bases; unmatched bases: 15. The CDR3 spells CASSLAGFGAGGAAGELFF. Written as DNA, the CDR3 is TGTGCCAGCAGCTTAGCGGGGTTTGGTGCGGGAGGTGCCGCCGGGGAGCTGTTTTTT.

This chain uses TRBV11-3 with TRBJ2-2; 8 nucleotides line up with TRBD1. Unmatched junction bases numbered 4, after V lost 5 bases and J lost 5 bases. This CDR3 is built from 14 residues. The germline V gene encodes CDR1 SGHNT and CDR2 YENEEA. CDR3 residues: CASSTRQGTGELFF. The CDR3 nucleotides read TGTGCCAGCAGCACCCGACAGGGGACCGGGGAGCTGTTTTTT.

This clonotype showed up just a few times. The chain links TRBV27 to TRBJ2-1; 12 bases align to TRBD2. The CDR3 is 17 amino acids. The V gene's germline CDR1 is MNHEY and CDR2 SMNVEV (reference sequence). After removal of 5 bases from V and 7 bases from J, the junction contained 12 bases not matched to a gene. The CDR3, as DNA: TGTGCCAGCAGTCCCCTCCCCCCTAGCGGGGGGGCGAATGAGCAGTTCTTC. Translated: CASSPLPPSGGANEQFF.

The table lists this clonotype with a few counts. J is TRBJ1-2 and V is TRBV7-2, with 8 bases matching TRBD1. The CDR3 covers 16 residues. The ends lost 2 bases at V and 3 bases at J; junction bases unmatched: 8. Germline lookup yields CDR1 SGHTA and CDR2 FQGNSA. The CDR3 coding sequence is TGTGCCAGCAGCTTAATAGGGGACAGGCCCTACTATGGCTACACCTTC. Translation gives CASSLIGDRPYYGYTF.

The chain couples TRBV2 to TRBJ2-3; the match to TRBD2 covers 8 bases. V trimming: 3 bases; J trimming: 1 base; junction bases outside the gene matches: 3. CDR3 size: 15 residues. Germline V CDR1 and CDR2: SNHLY, FYNNEI. CDR3 nucleotide sequence: TGTGCCAGCAGTGACCTAGCGGGTCGCACAGATACGCAGTATTTT. This gives the protein CASSDLAGRTDTQYF.

The rearrangement links TRBV7-6 to TRBJ2-5, with D tentatively TRBD2 (5 bases). V dropped 2 bases and J dropped 5 bases, with 12 bases sitting between them. Looked up from germline, CDR1 is SGHVS and CDR2 is FNYEAQ. The CDR3 spans 14 residues. DNA of the CDR3: TGTGCCAGCAGCTTATCTATCCCGGGGGAGACCCAGTACTTC. Amino acid sequence: CASSLSIPGETQYF.

This clonotype was counted only a few times. This chain joins TRBV6-1 and TRBJ2-2, with a weak D call TRBD1 (6 bases). This CDR3 has 13 amino acids. Deletions cut 1 base from V and 6 bases from J, with 6 bases between. Looked up from germline, CDR1 is MNHNS and CDR2 is SASEGT. The CDR3, as DNA: TGTGCCAGCAGTGAAGACAGGGCCGGGGAGCTGTTTTTT. This codes for CASSEDRAGELFF.

This clonotype turned up a few times. The chain recombines TRBV6-1 with TRBJ1-3, with D uncertain. V lost 4 bases and J 1 base, leaving 5 bases between the germline ends. The CDR3 sequence is 13 residues long. Germline V gene lookup returns CDR1 MNHNS and CDR2 SASEGT. The CDR3 sequence: CASSARSGNTIYF. CDR3 DNA sequence: TGTGCCAGCAGTGCCCGATCTGGAAACACCATATATTTT.

This chain connects TRBV10-3 to TRBJ2-2; 7 bases agree with TRBD1. Looked up from germline, CDR1 is ENHRY and CDR2 is SYGVKD. J lost 1 base, V lost 0 bases, and 2 bases had no gene match. This CDR3 is 16 amino acids long. The CDR3 is CAISESGTVNTGELFF. CDR3 DNA sequence: TGTGCCATCAGTGAGTCAGGGACAGTGAACACCGGGGAGCTGTTTTTT.

This clonotype has a handful of counts. The chain is built from TRBV5-1 and TRBJ1-4; D remains unclear. V was clipped by 10 bases and J by 8 bases, with 18 bases between them. The CDR3 has 13 residues. The germline gives CDR1 SGHRS, CDR2 YFSETQ. The CDR3 DNA is TGCGCCTCCCGACTCCAGCTTGGAGAAAAACTGTTTTTT. It encodes CASRLQLGEKLFF.